This T cell receptor (beta chain) was recorded in a study of blood T cell repertoires in COVID-19. Background on the study: Acute and convalescent COVID-19 specimens originated in the United States, Italy and Spain. PBMCs, B-cell-depleted T cells, or T cells were the source of the cDNA or gDNA that made up the material.

Per the original data handling: How many nucleated cells were present was estimated from reference gene primer amplification. Profiling relied on immunoSEQ multiplex PCR, and the TCRdb table lists in-frame clones only, not all of them. That table gives V, J and clone size, and the DNA gave D and trimming. The sample includes 200,000 to 300,000 clones, roughly 87% of them seen just once. V lost 6 bases to trimming and J lost 3 bases, with 14 bases between them. The CDR3 runs to 15 residues. The germline CDR1 and CDR2 sequences are MNHEY and SVGAGI. This clone has a single count. The V call is TRBV6-5, the J call TRBJ1-4; possible D gene TRBD1, 5 bases. This sequence originates from a human donor in a cohort sampled during active COVID-19. Sequencing was carried out using peripheral blood. CDR3 amino acids: CASSVLWGANEKLFF. The CDR3 DNA reads TGTGCCAGCAGCGTGCTCTGGGGGGCTAATGAAAAACTGTTTTTT.